The 31 T cell receptor beta chains below were found in one sample sequenced in a study of T cell responses to AZD1222 COVID-19 vaccine. Libraries were prepared by immunoSEQ multiplex PCR; TCRdb keeps only in-frame clonotypes and omits some of them. The data show about 97,000 clones, about 89% seen once. The sample consisted of peripheral blood, taken on day 0 of AZD1222 vaccination. The origin of the receptors is an adult in good health.

The chain carries TRBV27 and TRBJ1-2; D might be TRBD1 (5 bases). The CDR3 runs 16 residues. CDR1 and CDR2 from the germline V gene are MNHEY and SMNVEV (reference sequence). Between the trimmed V and J ends, which lost 3 bases and 0 bases, there was a span of 14 bases. Here the CDR3 DNA reads TGTGCCAGCAGTTTCGGAAGGGACCCGACTAACTATGGCTACACCTTC. Protein: CASSFGRDPTNYGYTF.

The chain employs TRBV5-5 and TRBJ2-6; the D gene is possibly TRBD1 (6 bases). V lost 4 bases and J 0 bases, leaving 11 bases between the germline ends. In germline, CDR1 is SGHKS, CDR2 YYEKEE (reference sequence). There are 16 residues in the CDR3. The chain's CDR3 is CASSDRPLSGANVLTF. CDR3 bases: TGTGCCAGCAGCGACAGGCCCCTCTCTGGGGCCAACGTCCTGACTTTC.

This sequence joins TRBV27 and TRBJ1-5; D unclear. The CDR3 length is 13 residues. Germline V gene data show CDR1 as MNHEY and CDR2 as SMNVEV (reference sequence). Deletions cut 3 bases from V and 9 bases from J, with 12 bases between. CDR3 region: CASSLPDGRPQHF. The CDR3 region has the DNA TGTGCCAGCAGTTTGCCGGACGGTCGGCCCCAGCATTTT.

CDR3 protein: CASSYGGHSTDTQYF. The DNA for the CDR3 is TGTGCCAGCAGTTACGGGGGACATAGCACAGATACGCAGTATTTT. The chain joins TRBV6-5 to TRBJ2-3, with a tentative D call TRBD1 (6 bases). The germline gives CDR1 MNHEY, CDR2 SVGAGI. Trimming stripped 2 bases from V and 0 bases from J, with 9 bases between. This CDR3 spans 15 amino acids.

The chain carries TRBV5-4 and TRBJ1-2, with 7 bases that match TRBD1. V gave up 4 bases and J gave up 6 bases; unmatched junction bases: 6. Germline CDR1 and CDR2: SGHNT and YYREEE (reference sequence). This CDR3 has 13 residues. This CDR3 reads CASSLFDRDGYTF. Here the CDR3 DNA reads TGTGCCAGCAGCCTTTTTGACAGGGATGGCTACACCTTC.

The chain uses TRBV19 and TRBJ1-6; a possible D gene is TRBD1 (6 bases). The CDR3 has 16 residues. The germline V gene encodes CDR1 LNHDA and CDR2 SQIVND (reference sequence). Trimming left V 8 bases short and J 8 bases short, with 22 bases between. The CDR3 DNA reads TGTGCCAGTCAGGCTGGGGGGCTCGGGGTGGATTCACCCCTCCACTTT. It translates to CASQAGGLGVDSPLHF.

V is TRBV7-2 and J is TRBJ2-1, with 12 bases aligning to TRBD2. CDR1 SGHTA and CDR2 FQGNSA come from the germline V gene. This CDR3 spans 15 amino acids. V trimming: 7 bases; J trimming: 5 bases; junction bases outside the gene matches: 6. CDR3 nucleotides: TGTGCCAGCACCGAACTAGCGGGAGGCCACAATGAGCAGTTCTTC. It translates to CASTELAGGHNEQFF.

This chain joins TRBV29-1 and TRBJ1-2; 7 bases fit TRBD1. V lost 7 bases and J lost 0; bases outside the gene matches: 2. The CDR3 sequence is 12 residues long. In germline, CDR1 is SQVTM, CDR2 ANQGSEA. CDR3 sequence (DNA): TGCAGCGCAGGGGGACCTAACTATGGCTACACCTTC. This encodes CSAGGPNYGYTF.

The gene calls are TRBV5-1 and TRBJ1-4; 7 nucleotides agree with TRBD1. V was pared by 4 bases and J by 5 bases, with 5 bases of the junction left unmatched. From germline, CDR1 is SGHRS and CDR2 YFSETQ. The CDR3 is 14 amino acids. CDR3 DNA: TGCGCCAGCAGCCTCGGGACAGTAAATGAAAAACTGTTTTTT. This translates into CASSLGTVNEKLFF.

The chain combines TRBV7-2 with TRBJ2-3, with D perhaps given as TRBD1 or TRBD2 (5 bases each). Germline values: CDR1 SGHTA, CDR2 FQGNSA. The CDR3 is 16 amino acids. The V end was cut by 1 base, the J end by 0 bases, with 11 bases between. As DNA, the CDR3 is TGTGCCAGCAGCTTAGATGGGGGAGCTAGCACAGATACGCAGTATTTT. Its translation is CASSLDGGASTDTQYF.

The rearrangement uses TRBV29-1 and TRBJ2-7, with D maybe TRBD1 (8 bases). Germline loops: CDR1 SQVTM, CDR2 ANQGSEA. The CDR3 is 13 amino acids. The V end lost 4 bases, the J end lost 3 bases, and 13 bases lay between the germline ends. The CDR3 DNA reads TGCAGCGTTGGACAGGGGACTAACTACGAGCAGTACTTC. It yields the protein CSVGQGTNYEQYF.

This clone was seen once. V is TRBV2 and J is TRBJ2-1; TRBD1 might be the D (6 bases). Trimming removed 7 bases at V and 4 bases at J, with 11 bases between. This CDR3 comprises 13 residues. Germline lookup yields CDR1 SNHLY and CDR2 FYNNEI. CDR3 residues: CASTGQSYNEQFF. DNA for the CDR3: TGTGCCAGCACTGGACAGTCGTACAATGAGCAGTTCTTC.

The chain couples TRBV7-2 to TRBJ2-7; D unclear. The V end lost 7 bases, the J end lost 3 bases, and 13 bases lay between the germline ends. Germline CDR1 SGHTA, CDR2 FQGNSA. This CDR3 comprises 13 residues. CDR3: CASTPPSRYEQYF. CDR3 sequence (DNA): TGTGCCAGCACCCCCCCGTCTCGCTACGAGCAGTACTTC.

The chain is built from TRBV5-6 and TRBJ1-1; 7 nucleotides agree with TRBD1. The CDR3 has 14 amino acids. CDR1 is SGHDT, CDR2 YYEEEE, per germline. Trimming cost V 1 base and J 0 bases; bases outside gene matches: 0. CDR3 nucleotides: TGTGCCAGCAGCTTGCAGGGGGTGAACACTGAAGCTTTCTTT. Translation gives CASSLQGVNTEAFF.

The chain employs TRBV27 and TRBJ2-1; the D gene is possibly TRBD1 (6 bases). The CDR3 runs 16 residues. V lost 1 base and J lost 7, with 17 bases in between. Germline CDR1 reads MNHEY; CDR2 reads SMNVEV (reference sequence). CDR3 residues: CASSLLTVSGVNEQFF. The CDR3 DNA reads TGTGCCAGCAGTTTATTGACCGTCTCAGGGGTTAATGAGCAGTTCTTC.

The gene calls are TRBV15 and TRBJ2-3; perhaps D is TRBD1 or TRBD2 (5 bases each). The CDR3 spans 17 residues. Trimming took off 0 bases at V and 0 bases at J, with 13 bases between the two ends. Germline CDR1 and CDR2: LNHNV and YYDKDF (reference sequence). In DNA, the CDR3 is TGTGCCACCAGCAGAGATCTCGGGGCCCGTAGCACAGATACGCAGTATTTT. This sequence encodes CATSRDLGARSTDTQYF.

This clone has more than one count but fewer than ten. V gene TRBV18 combines with J gene TRBJ2-1, with TRBD2 identical over 9 bases. The germline CDR1 and CDR2 sequences are KGHSH and LQKENI. This CDR3 spans 15 amino acids. Trimming at V came to 2 bases and at J to 7 bases, leaving 6 bases not matched to a gene. The CDR3 coding sequence is TGTGCCAGCTCACCAGTGAATAGCGGGAGAAATGAGCAGTTCTTC. Translating it yields CASSPVNSGRNEQFF.

On this clone: The sample contains more than one DNA sequence encoding this CDR3. V and J are TRBV19 and TRBJ1-3, with 8 bases matching TRBD1. Unmatched junction bases numbered 0, after V lost 5 bases and J lost 0 bases. The CDR3 extends over 14 amino acids. Germline V gives CDR1 LNHDA, CDR2 SQIVND (reference sequence). This chain's CDR3 is CASSGTGSGNTIYF. The CDR3 DNA reads as TGTGCCAGTAGTGGGACAGGCTCTGGAAACACCATATATTTT.

Notes on this clone: The identical CDR3 is also encoded by other nucleotide sequences in the sample. The V gene is TRBV27, the J gene TRBJ2-1; D may correspond to TRBD1 or TRBD2 (6 bases each). The CDR3 is made up of 13 amino acids. Germline V lookup: CDR1 MNHEY, CDR2 SMNVEV (reference sequence). V gave up 2 bases and J gave up 7 bases, with 9 bases separating them. CDR3 DNA sequence: TGTGCCAGCAGTTTACTAGGGGGGAATGAGCAGTTCTTC. It codes for CASSLLGGNEQFF.

The chain recombines TRBV5-1 with TRBJ2-5; D might be TRBD1 (6 bases). CDR1 SGHRS and CDR2 YFSETQ come from the germline V gene. V lost 0 bases to trimming and J lost 5 bases, with 11 bases between them. This CDR3 has 14 amino acids. The CDR3 region has the DNA TGCGCCAGCAGCTTGGATGGACAGAGGGAGACCCAGTACTTC. Amino acids: CASSLDGQRETQYF.

The rearrangement joins TRBV12-3 or TRBV12-4 to TRBJ2-7; D uncertain. V lost 7 bases and J 7 bases, leaving 14 bases between the germline ends. This CDR3 is built from 12 residues. CDR3 region: CASTWNVREQYF. CDR3 in DNA: TGTGCCAGCACCTGGAATGTTCGAGAGCAGTACTTC.

The rearrangement uses TRBV30 and TRBJ2-7; D may correspond to TRBD1 or TRBD2 (7 bases each). V was trimmed by 0 bases and J by 1 base, leaving 13 bases between them. The germline V gene has CDR1 GTSNPN and CDR2 SVGIG (reference sequence). The CDR3 extends over 15 amino acids. CDR3 in DNA: TGTGCCTGGAGTGTAGGGCAGGGGGGGTCCTACGAGCAGTACTTC. It specifies CAWSVGQGGSYEQYF. Combining the CDR3 with reference TRBV30 and TRBJ2-7 gives the whole variable domain SQTIHQWPATLVQPVGSPLSLECTVEGTSNPNLYWYRQAAGRGLQLLFYSVGIGQISSEVPQNLSASRPQDRQFILSSKKLLLSDSGFYLCAWSVGQGGSYEQYFGPGTRLTVT.

The CDR3 reads CASSEDFPLGSVQYF. The CDR3 DNA reads as TGTGCCAGCAGCGAAGACTTCCCCCTGGGAAGTGTGCAGTATTTT. The chain couples TRBV6-2 or TRBV6-3 to TRBJ2-3; D is undetermined. The germline CDR1 and CDR2 sequences are MNHEY and SVGEGT. Trimming removed 6 bases from V and 11 bases from J, with 24 bases in between. The CDR3 extends over 15 amino acids.

The table lists this clone with a few counts. This chain connects TRBV19 to TRBJ2-5; D is undetermined. Deletions cut 1 base from V and 5 bases from J, with 8 bases between. The germline gives CDR1 LNHDA, CDR2 SQIVND (reference sequence). The CDR3 length is 13 residues. The CDR3 loop reads CASSIAHRETQYF. The CDR3 DNA sequence: TGTGCCAGTAGTATAGCCCACCGCGAGACCCAGTACTTC. The whole variable domain, filled in from reference TRBV19 and TRBJ2-5, reads DGGITQSPKYLFRKEGQNVTLSCEQNLNHDAMYWYRQDPGQGLRLIYYSQIVNDFQKGDIAEGYSVSREKKESFPLTVTSAQKNPTAFYLCASSIAHRETQYFGPGTRLLVL.

The chain uses TRBV7-3 and TRBJ2-1, with D tentatively TRBD1 (6 bases). V lost 0 bases, J lost 8 bases, and 14 bases lay in between. The CDR3 spans 15 residues. In germline, CDR1 is SGHTA, CDR2 FQGTGA. CDR3 loop: CASSLTRGLADEQFF. The CDR3 coding sequence is TGTGCCAGCAGCTTAACAAGGGGGTTAGCTGATGAGCAGTTCTTC.

The chain uses TRBV5-1 and TRBJ1-3; the D gene is possibly TRBD1 (6 bases). Per germline, CDR1 SGHRS and CDR2 YFSETQ. Between the trimmed V and J ends, which lost 4 bases and 0 bases, there was a span of 11 bases. The CDR3 runs 15 residues. CDR3 residues: CASSPLQGSGNTIYF. As DNA, the CDR3 is TGCGCCAGCAGCCCGCTACAGGGCTCTGGAAACACCATATATTTT.

This clone was counted a single time. The chain uses TRBV11-2 and TRBJ1-1; D is unresolved. The CDR3 runs to 13 residues. Germline V lookup: CDR1 SGHAT, CDR2 FQNNGV. V lost 4 bases and J 4 bases, leaving 10 bases between the germline ends. The CDR3 sequence: CASSSQASTEAFF. The CDR3, as DNA: TGTGCCAGCAGCTCGCAGGCGAGCACTGAAGCTTTCTTT.

The rearrangement links TRBV6-5 to TRBJ1-5, with 9 positions matching TRBD1. Germline loops: CDR1 MNHEY, CDR2 SVGAGI. V shed 6 bases, J shed 2 bases, and the junction held 5 bases outside the gene matches. The CDR3 runs 15 residues. The CDR3 DNA reads TGTGCCAGCAGGGGACAGGGCGTGGGCAATCAGCCCCAGCATTTT. Translated: CASRGQGVGNQPQHF.

V usage is TRBV19 and J usage is TRBJ2-7; 11 nucleotides match TRBD2. The V and J ends lost 6 bases and 3 bases, in that order; junction bases with no gene match: 7. This CDR3 region has 15 residues. The germline V gene encodes CDR1 LNHDA and CDR2 SQIVND (reference sequence). The CDR3 sequence: CASSVPGLAGYEQYF. CDR3 sequence (DNA): TGTGCCAGTAGCGTACCCGGACTAGCGGGCTACGAGCAGTACTTC.

The V gene is TRBV5-1, the J gene TRBJ1-1; D is uncertain. The CDR3 totals 15 residues. Germline CDR1 is SGHRS and CDR2 is YFSETQ. V gave up 2 bases and J gave up 1 base, with 12 bases separating them. In nucleotides, the CDR3 is TGCGCCAGCAGCTTCGGCTCAGGATGGAACACTGAAGCTTTCTTT. This encodes CASSFGSGWNTEAFF.

This chain uses TRBV29-1 with TRBJ1-5; D gene uncertain. Between the trimmed V and J ends, which lost 4 bases and 3 bases, there was a span of 7 bases. CDR1 and CDR2 from the germline V gene are SQVTM and ANQGSEA. CDR3 length: 12 residues. The CDR3 nucleotides are TGCAGCGTTGGCGAAAACAATCAGCCCCAGCATTTT. It yields the protein CSVGENNQPQHF. Full variable domain (missing parts from reference TRBV29-1 and TRBJ1-5): SAVISQKPSRDICQRGTSLTIQCQVDSQVTMMFWYRQQPGQSLTLIATANQGSEATYESGFVIDKFPISRPNLTFSTLTVSNMSPEDSSIYLCSVGENNQPQHFGDGTRLSIL.